The T cell receptor beta chain under discussion was sequenced for a study of blood T cell repertoires in COVID-19. Study background: The United States, Italy and Spain were the sources of the acute and convalescent COVID-19 samples.

TCRdb's copy holds only in-frame clones and misses some; the assay was immunoSEQ multiplex PCR. The table lists 65,000 to 80,000 clones, roughly 82% of them singletons. The CDR3 consists of 13 residues. V was pared by 2 bases and J by 7 bases, with 9 bases between. This chain joins TRBV12-3 or TRBV12-4 and TRBJ1-5; D remains ambiguous. The sample consisted of peripheral blood. The clonotype was recovered from a human donor in a cohort sampled during active COVID-19. This CDR3 reads CASSLTRFQPQHF. In nucleotides, the CDR3 is TGTGCCAGCAGTTTAACCAGATTCCAGCCCCAGCATTTT.